A selection of T cell receptor beta chains follows, all from one sample in a study of CD8 T cells in Susac syndrome. TCRdb re-analysed the immunoSEQ multiplex PCR reads in MiXCR, keeping a single row per CDR3 protein. The sample records a few hundred thousand distinct CDR3 sequences, around 90% being singletons. The sequenced sample was CD4+ T cells from PBMCs. All receptors come from a human donor with multiple sclerosis. Each CDR3 is given without its conserved first and last residue. D genes are given only for firm matches. Clone size appears in some rows only: once, few, many, or a class for an expanded clone.

v_call	clone_size	d_call	j_call	cdr3_aa
TRBV11-2	once	-	TRBJ2-6	ASSLNGAVAGANVLT
TRBV7-9	-	TRBD2	TRBJ2-5	ASSPPGAAGGRETQY
TRBV6-2/TRBV6-3	-	TRBD2	TRBJ2-2	ASRGTSGTGELF
TRBV5-1	-	-	TRBJ2-3	ASSTQGFTDTQY
TRBV5-4	-	TRBD1	TRBJ2-7	ASSSLTGAVGEQY
TRBV5-6	-	-	TRBJ1-5	ASSLSSGGAASNQPQH
TRBV6-2/TRBV6-3	-	TRBD1	TRBJ2-5	ASSYSGQQETQY
TRBV29-1	-	-	TRBJ1-1	SVGGPGTNTEAF
TRBV6-2/TRBV6-3	-	-	TRBJ2-7	ASTPTESYEQY
TRBV5-1	-	-	TRBJ1-4	ASTLGPANEKLF
TRBV29-1	-	TRBD2	TRBJ2-7	SVDPPRTSPSYEQY
TRBV4-1	-	TRBD2	TRBJ2-3	ASSQVRGGPDTQY
TRBV19	-	-	TRBJ1-1	ASSRDGSLNTEAF
TRBV6-2/TRBV6-3	-	-	TRBJ1-5	ASSYSIGGNQPQH